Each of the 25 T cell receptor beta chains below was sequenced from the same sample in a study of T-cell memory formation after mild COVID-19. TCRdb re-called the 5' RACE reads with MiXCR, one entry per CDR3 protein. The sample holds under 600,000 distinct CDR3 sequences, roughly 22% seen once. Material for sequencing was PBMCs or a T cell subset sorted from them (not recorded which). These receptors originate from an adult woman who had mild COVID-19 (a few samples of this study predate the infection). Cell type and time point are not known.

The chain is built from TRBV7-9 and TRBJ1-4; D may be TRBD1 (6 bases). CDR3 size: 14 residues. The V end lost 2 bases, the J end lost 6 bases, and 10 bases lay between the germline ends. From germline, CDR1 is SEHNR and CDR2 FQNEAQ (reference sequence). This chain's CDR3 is CASSLPPGDEKLFF. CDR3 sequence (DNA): TGTGCCAGCAGCTTACCCCCAGGGGATGAAAAACTGTTTTTT. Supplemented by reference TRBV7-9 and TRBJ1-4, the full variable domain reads DTGVSQNPRHKITKRGQNVTFRCDPISEHNRLYWYRQTLGQGPEFLTYFQNEAQLEKSRLLSDRFSAERPKGSFSTLEIQRTEQGDSAMYLCASSLPPGDEKLFFGSGTQLSVL.

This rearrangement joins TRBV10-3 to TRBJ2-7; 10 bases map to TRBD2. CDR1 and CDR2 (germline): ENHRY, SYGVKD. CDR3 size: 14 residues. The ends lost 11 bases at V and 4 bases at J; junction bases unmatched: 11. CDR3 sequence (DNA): TGTGCCGCGGCTAGCGGGAGTGAGGGGTACGAGCAGTACTTC. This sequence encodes CAAASGSEGYEQYF.

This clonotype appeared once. In DNA, the CDR3 is TGTGCCAGTAGCGGGACTAGCGGGTTCTCCTACAATGAGCAGTTCTTC. Encoded protein: CASSGTSGFSYNEQFF. This rearrangement joins TRBV19 to TRBJ2-1; 12 bases agree with TRBD2. Trimming removed 6 bases from V and 0 bases from J; junction bases left unmatched: 3. This CDR3 comprises 16 residues. CDR1 and CDR2 from the germline V gene are LNHDA and SQIVND (reference sequence). Full variable domain (missing parts from reference TRBV19 and TRBJ2-1): DGGITQSPKYLFRKEGQNVTLSCEQNLNHDAMYWYRQDPGQGLRLIYYSQIVNDFQKGDIAEGYSVSREKKESFPLTVTSAQKNPTAFYLCASSGTSGFSYNEQFFGPGTRLTVL.

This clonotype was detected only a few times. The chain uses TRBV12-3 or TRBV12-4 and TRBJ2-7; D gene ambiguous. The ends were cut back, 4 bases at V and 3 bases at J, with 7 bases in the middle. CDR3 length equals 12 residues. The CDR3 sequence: CASSYGRYEQYF. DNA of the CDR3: TGTGCCAGCAGTTACGGCCGCTACGAGCAGTACTTC.

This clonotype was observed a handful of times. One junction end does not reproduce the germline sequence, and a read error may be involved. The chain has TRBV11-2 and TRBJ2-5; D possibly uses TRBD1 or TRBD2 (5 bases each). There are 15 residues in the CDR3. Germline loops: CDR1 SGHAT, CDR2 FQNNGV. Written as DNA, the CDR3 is TGTGCCAGCAGCCACCAGACCCGGGACCAAGGGACCCAGTACTTC. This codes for CASSHQTRDQGTQYF. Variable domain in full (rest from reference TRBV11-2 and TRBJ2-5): EAGVAQSPRYKIIEKRQSVAFWCNPISGHATLYWYQQILGQGPKLLIQFQNNGVVDDSQLPKDRFSAERLKGVDSTLKIQPAKLEDSAVYLCASSHQTRDQGTQYFGPGTRLLVL.

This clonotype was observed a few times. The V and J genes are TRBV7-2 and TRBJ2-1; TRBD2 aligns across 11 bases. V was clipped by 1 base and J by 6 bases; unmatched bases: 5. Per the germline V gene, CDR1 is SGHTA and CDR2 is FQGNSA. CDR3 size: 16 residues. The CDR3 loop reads CASSLDAGTSGNEQFF. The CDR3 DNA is TGTGCCAGCAGCTTAGATGCCGGGACTAGCGGCAATGAGCAGTTCTTC.

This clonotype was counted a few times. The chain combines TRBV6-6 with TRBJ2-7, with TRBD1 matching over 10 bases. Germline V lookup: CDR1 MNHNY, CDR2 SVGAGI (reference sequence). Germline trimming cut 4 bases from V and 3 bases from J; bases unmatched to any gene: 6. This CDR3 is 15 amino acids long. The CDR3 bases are TGTGCCAGCAGTTTTGACAGGGGGCACTTCTACGAGCAGTACTTC. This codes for CASSFDRGHFYEQYF.

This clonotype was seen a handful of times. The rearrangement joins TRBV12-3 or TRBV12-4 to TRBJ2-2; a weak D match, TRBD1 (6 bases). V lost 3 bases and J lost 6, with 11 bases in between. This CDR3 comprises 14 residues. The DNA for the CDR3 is TGTGCCAGCAGTTTTACAGGGATTGCCGGGGAGCTGTTTTTT. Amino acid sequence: CASSFTGIAGELFF.

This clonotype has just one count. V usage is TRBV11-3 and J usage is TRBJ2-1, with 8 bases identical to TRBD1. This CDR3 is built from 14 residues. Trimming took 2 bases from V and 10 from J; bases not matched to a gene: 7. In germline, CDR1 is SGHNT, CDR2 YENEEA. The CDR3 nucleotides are TGTGCCAGCAGCTTACTTAGGACAGGGAACGAGCAGTTCTTC. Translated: CASSLLRTGNEQFF.

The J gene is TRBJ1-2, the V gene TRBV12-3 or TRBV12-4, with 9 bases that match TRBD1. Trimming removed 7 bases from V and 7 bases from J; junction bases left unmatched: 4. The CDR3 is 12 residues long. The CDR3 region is CASITGGFGYTF. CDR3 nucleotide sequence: TGTGCCAGCATCACAGGGGGCTTTGGCTACACCTTC.

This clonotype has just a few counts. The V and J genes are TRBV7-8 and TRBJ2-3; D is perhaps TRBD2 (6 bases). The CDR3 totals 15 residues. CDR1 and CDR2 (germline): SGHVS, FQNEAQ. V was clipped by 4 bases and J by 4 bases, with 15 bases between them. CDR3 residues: CASSSPRELADTQYF. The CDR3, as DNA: TGTGCCAGCAGCTCTCCTCGGGAGTTGGCAGATACGCAGTATTTT.

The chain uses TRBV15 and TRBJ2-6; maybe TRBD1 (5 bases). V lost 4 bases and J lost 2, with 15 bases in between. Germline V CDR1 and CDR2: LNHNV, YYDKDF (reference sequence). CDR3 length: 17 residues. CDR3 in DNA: TGTGCCACCAGCACCGGCCGGACAAAGGCTGGGGCCAACGTCCTGACTTTC. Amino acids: CATSTGRTKAGANVLTF.

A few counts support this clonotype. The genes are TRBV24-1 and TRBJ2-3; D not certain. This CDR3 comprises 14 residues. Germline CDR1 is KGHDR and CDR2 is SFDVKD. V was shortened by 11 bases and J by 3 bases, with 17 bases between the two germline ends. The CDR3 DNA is TGTGCCAACCTGCGCATCCCCGGGACAGATACGCAGTATTTT. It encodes CANLRIPGTDTQYF.

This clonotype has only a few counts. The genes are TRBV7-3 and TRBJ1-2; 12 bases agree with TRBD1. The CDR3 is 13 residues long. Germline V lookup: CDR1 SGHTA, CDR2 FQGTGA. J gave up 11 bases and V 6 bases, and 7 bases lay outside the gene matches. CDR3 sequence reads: CASSPGTGGAYTF. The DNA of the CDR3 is TGTGCCAGCAGTCCCGGGACAGGGGGCGCGTACACCTTC.

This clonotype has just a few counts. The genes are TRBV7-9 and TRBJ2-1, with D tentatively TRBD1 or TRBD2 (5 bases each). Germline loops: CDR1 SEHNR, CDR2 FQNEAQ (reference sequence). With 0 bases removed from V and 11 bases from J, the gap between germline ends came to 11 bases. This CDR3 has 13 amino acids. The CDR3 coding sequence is TGTGCCAGCAGCTTAGCGGGGGACCCCCAGCAGTTCTTC. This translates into CASSLAGDPQQFF.

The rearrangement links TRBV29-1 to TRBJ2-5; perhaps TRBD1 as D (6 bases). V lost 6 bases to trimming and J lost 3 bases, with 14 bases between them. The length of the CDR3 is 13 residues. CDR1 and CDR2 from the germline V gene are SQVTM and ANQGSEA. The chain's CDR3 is CSVLRDKKETQYF. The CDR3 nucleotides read TGCAGCGTACTCCGGGACAAAAAAGAGACCCAGTACTTC.

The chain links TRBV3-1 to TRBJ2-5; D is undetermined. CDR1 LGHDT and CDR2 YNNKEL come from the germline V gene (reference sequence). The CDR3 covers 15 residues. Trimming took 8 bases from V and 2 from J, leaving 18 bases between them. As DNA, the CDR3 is TGTGCCAGCGGTGGAGCTAAGACCGTACAAGAGACCCAGTACTTC. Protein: CASGGAKTVQETQYF.

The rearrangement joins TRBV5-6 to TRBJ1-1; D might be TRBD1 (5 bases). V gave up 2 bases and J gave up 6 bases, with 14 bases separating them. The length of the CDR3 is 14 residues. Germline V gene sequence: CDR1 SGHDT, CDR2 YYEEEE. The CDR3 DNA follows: TGTGCCAGCAGCTTTATAAGGGGAGGGGCTGAAGCTTTCTTT. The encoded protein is CASSFIRGGAEAFF.

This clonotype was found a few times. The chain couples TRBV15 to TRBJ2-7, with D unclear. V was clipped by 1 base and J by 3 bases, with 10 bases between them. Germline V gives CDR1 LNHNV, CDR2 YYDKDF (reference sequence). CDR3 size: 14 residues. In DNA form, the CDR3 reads TGTGCCACCAGCAGAGCGGCGACAAGCTACGAGCAGTACTTC. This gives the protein CATSRAATSYEQYF.

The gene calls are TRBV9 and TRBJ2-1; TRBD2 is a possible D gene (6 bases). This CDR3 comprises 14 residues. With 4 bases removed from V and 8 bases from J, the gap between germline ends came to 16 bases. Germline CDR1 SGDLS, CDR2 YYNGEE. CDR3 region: CASSSGRREDEQFF. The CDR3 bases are TGTGCCAGCAGCTCCGGACGTAGGGAGGATGAGCAGTTCTTC.

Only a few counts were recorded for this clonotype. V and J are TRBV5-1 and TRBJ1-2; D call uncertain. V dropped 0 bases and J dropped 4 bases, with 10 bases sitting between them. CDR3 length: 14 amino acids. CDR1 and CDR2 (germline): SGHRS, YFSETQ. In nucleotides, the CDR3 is TGCGCCAGCAGCTTGGCCGAGGGAGGCTATGGCTACACCTTC. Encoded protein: CASSLAEGGYGYTF. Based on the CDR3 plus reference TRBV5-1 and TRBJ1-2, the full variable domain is KAGVTQTPRYLIKTRGQQVTLSCSPISGHRSVSWYQQTPGQGLQFLFEYFSETQRNKGNFPGRFSGRQFSNSRSEMNVSTLELGDSALYLCASSLAEGGYGYTFGSGTRLTVV.

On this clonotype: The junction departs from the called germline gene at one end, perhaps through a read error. The CDR3, as DNA: TGCACCAGCAGCTGGTGGCATGGGCCCGTTGACAATGAGCAGTTCTTC. Protein sequence: CTSSWWHGPVDNEQFF. V and J are TRBV5-1 and TRBJ2-1; D is unresolved. The CDR3 runs to 16 residues. CDR1 is SGHRS and CDR2 is YFSETQ in the germline V gene.

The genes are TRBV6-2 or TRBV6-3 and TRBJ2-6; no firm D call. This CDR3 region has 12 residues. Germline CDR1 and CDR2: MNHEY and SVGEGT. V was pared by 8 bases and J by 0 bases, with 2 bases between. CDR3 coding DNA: TGTGCCAGCGGCTCTGGGGCCAACGTCCTGACTTTC. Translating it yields CASGSGANVLTF.

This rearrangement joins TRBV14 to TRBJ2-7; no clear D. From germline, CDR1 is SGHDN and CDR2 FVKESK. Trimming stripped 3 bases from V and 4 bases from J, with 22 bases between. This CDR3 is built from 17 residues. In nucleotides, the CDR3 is TGTGCCAGCAGCCAGAGAGCCGACGTCCCGCCTAAATACGAGCAGTACTTC. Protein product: CASSQRADVPPKYEQYF.

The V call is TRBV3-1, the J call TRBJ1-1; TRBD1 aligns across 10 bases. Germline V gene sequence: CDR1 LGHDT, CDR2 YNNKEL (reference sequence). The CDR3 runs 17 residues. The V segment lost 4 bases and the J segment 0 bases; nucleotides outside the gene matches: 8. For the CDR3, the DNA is TGTGCCAGCAGCCCGGGGACAGGGGACTACATGAACACTGAAGCTTTCTTT. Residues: CASSPGTGDYMNTEAFF.